The present TCR beta chain was sequenced within a study of cytomegalovirus exposure and HLA in healthy donors. This PCR relied on a set of 60 Vbeta primers and 13 Jbeta primers. Method: immunoSEQ multiplex PCR; TCRdb's copy keeps in-frame clones and lacks some. The sample has 150,000 to 200,000 clones, 84% seen once. Findings of the study overall: Cytomegalovirus association was listed for under 200 TCR beta chains.

A remark on this clone: The antigen is undetermined.

CDR1 MNHNS and CDR2 SASEGT come from the germline V gene. V was cut by 7 bases and J by 7 bases, with 19 bases left in between. The CDR3 spans 14 residues. V gene TRBV6-1 combines with J gene TRBJ1-1; tentatively, D is TRBD1 (6 bases). This clonotype originated in a girl between 5 and 17 years old in good health and CMV-seropositive. Specimen: PBMCs. The CDR3 DNA is TGTGCCAGCAAGGCAGCAGGGGATCGAGTTGAAGCTTTCTTT. This encodes CASKAAGDRVEAFF.